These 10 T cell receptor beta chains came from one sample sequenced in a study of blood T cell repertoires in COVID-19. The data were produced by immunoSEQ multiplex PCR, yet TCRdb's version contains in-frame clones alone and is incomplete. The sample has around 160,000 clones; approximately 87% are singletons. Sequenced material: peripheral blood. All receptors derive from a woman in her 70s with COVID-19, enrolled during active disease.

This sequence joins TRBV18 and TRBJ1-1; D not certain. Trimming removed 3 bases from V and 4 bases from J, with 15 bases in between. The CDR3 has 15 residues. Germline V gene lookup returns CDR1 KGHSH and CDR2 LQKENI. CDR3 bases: TGTGCCAGCTCACCTAGGGAAGAGCGGGGCACTGAAGCTTTCTTT. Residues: CASSPREERGTEAFF.

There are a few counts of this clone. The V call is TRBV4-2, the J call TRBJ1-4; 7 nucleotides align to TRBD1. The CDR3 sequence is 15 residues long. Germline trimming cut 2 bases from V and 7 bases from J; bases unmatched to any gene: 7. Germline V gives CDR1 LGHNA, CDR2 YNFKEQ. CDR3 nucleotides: TGTGCCAGCAGCCAAATCGGCAGGGGGTTTGAAAAACTGTTTTTT. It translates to CASSQIGRGFEKLFF.

CDR3 coding DNA: TGTGCCAGCAGCCTTGGCGGCAGTAATGAAAAACTGTTTTTT. It yields the protein CASSLGGSNEKLFF. This chain uses TRBV3-1 (or the pseudogene TRBV3-2) with TRBJ1-4; D is undetermined. V shed 4 bases and J shed 4 bases, with 10 bases lying between them. The CDR3 length is 14 residues. Germline CDR1 and CDR2: LGHDT and YNNKEL (reference sequence).

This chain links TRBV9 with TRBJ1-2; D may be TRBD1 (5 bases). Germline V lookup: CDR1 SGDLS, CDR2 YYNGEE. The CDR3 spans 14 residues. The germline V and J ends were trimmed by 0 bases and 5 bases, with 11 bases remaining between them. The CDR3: CASSVEVGGYGYTF. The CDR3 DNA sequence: TGTGCCAGCAGCGTAGAAGTGGGGGGGTATGGCTACACCTTC.

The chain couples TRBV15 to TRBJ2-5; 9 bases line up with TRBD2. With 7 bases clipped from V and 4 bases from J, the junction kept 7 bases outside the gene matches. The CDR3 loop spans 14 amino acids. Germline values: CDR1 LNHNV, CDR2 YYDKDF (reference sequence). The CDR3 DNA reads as TGTGCCACCACCGGCGGGGGGGCCGGAGAGACCCAGTACTTC. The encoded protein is CATTGGGAGETQYF. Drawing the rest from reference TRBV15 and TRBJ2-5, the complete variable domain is DAMVIQNPRYQVTQFGKPVTLSCSQTLNHNVMYWYQQKSSQAPKLLFHYYDKDFNNEADTPDNFQSRRPNTSFCFLDIRSPGLGDTAMYLCATTGGGAGETQYFGPGTRLLVL.

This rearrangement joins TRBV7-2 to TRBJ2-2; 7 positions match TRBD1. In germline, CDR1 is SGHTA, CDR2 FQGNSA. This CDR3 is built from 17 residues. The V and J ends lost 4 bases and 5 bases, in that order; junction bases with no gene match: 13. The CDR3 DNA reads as TGTGCCAGCAGCTCAAGAACCGGGACAGTCCTTACCGGGGAGCTGTTTTTT. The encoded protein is CASSSRTGTVLTGELFF.

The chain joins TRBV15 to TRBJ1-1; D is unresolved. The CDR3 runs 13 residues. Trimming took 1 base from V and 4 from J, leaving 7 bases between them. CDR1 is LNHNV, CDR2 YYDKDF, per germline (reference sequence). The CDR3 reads CATSRVRGTEAFF. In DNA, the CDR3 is TGTGCCACCAGCAGAGTTCGGGGCACTGAAGCTTTCTTT. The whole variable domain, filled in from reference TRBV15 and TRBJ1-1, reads DAMVIQNPRYQVTQFGKPVTLSCSQTLNHNVMYWYQQKSSQAPKLLFHYYDKDFNNEADTPDNFQSRRPNTSFCFLDIRSPGLGDTAMYLCATSRVRGTEAFFGQGTRLTVV.

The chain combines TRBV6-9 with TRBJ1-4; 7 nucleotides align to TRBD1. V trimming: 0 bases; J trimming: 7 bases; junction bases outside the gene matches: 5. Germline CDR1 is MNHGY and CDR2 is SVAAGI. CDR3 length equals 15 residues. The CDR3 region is CASSYSPTGIEKLFF. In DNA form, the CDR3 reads TGTGCCAGCAGTTATTCCCCGACAGGGATTGAAAAACTGTTTTTT.

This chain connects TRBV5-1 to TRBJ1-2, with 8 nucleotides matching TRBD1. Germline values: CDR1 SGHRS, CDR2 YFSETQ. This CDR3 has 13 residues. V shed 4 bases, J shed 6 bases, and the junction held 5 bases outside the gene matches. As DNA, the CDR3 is TGCGCCAGCAGCGTGGACAGGGCAGATGGCTACACCTTC. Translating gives CASSVDRADGYTF.

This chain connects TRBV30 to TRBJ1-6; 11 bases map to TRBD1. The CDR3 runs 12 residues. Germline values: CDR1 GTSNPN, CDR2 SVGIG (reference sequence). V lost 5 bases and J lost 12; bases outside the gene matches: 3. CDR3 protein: CAWQGQGEPLHF. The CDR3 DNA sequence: TGTGCCTGGCAGGGACAGGGGGAACCCCTCCACTTT. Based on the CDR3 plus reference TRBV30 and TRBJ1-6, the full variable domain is SQTIHQWPATLVQPVGSPLSLECTVEGTSNPNLYWYRQAAGRGLQLLFYSVGIGQISSEVPQNLSASRPQDRQFILSSKKLLLSDSGFYLCAWQGQGEPLHFGNGTRLTVT.